This TCR beta chain was sequenced during a study of cytomegalovirus exposure and HLA in healthy donors. Turning to the study itself: For the roughly 400 genotyped donors, around 76% fell within the Caucasian-associated ancestry cluster. General study points: One cluster of highly shared sequence variants probably arose as a sequencing artifact.

On this clone: The antigen is not known.

V gave up 6 bases and J gave up 3 bases; unmatched junction bases: 9. The germline CDR1 and CDR2 sequences are MGHDK and SYGVNS. The length of the CDR3 is 16 residues. This PCR relied on a set of 60 Vbeta primers and 13 Jbeta primers. Clones were read by immunoSEQ multiplex PCR, and TCRdb kept only the in-frame ones, dropping some. The table shows 98,000 or so clones, with around 9.1% occurring only once. V gene TRBV25-1 combines with J gene TRBJ1-3, with TRBD1 matching over 9 bases. Material for sequencing was PBMCs. The clonotype originates from a middle-aged man in good health and CMV-seropositive. The CDR3 spells CASSLQGTGFGNTIYF. CDR3 nucleotide sequence: TGTGCCAGCAGCCTCCAAGGGACAGGGTTTGGAAACACCATATATTTT.